This T cell receptor beta chain is drawn from a study of shared clonotypes between healthy human individuals. The ends were cut back, 2 bases at V and 7 bases at J, with 15 bases in the middle. This CDR3 has 15 residues. Germline V lookup: CDR1 GTSNPN, CDR2 SVGIG (reference sequence). Libraries were prepared by immunoSEQ multiplex PCR; TCRdb keeps only in-frame clonotypes and omits some of them. Of 450,000 to 650,000 clones in the sample, around 77% were seen once. This TCR came from a woman between 35 and 50 years old in good health. Some clones in this sample may be carry-over from other donors' samples. Material: PBMCs. The chain has TRBV30 and TRBJ1-6; possibly TRBD1 for D (5 bases). DNA of the CDR3: TGTGCCTGGAGTAACTGGGGGGGGAGGAATTCACCCCTCCACTTT. Protein sequence: CAWSNWGGRNSPLHF.